This record covers a single TCR beta chain. These data are taken from a study of blood T cell repertoires in COVID-19. Study-wide background: The United States, Italy and Spain were the sources of the acute and convalescent COVID-19 samples. PBMCs, B-cell-depleted T cells, or T cells were the source of the cDNA or gDNA that made up the material.

In the source study's methods: Nucleated cell counts were estimated from reference gene primer amplification. The data were produced by immunoSEQ multiplex PCR, yet TCRdb's version contains in-frame clones alone and is incomplete. V, J and clone size were drawn from that table, and D and trimming were deduced from the DNA. This table has fewer than 500,000 clones, roughly 90% appearing once. V shed 5 bases, J shed 6 bases, and the junction held 3 bases outside the gene matches. In germline, CDR1 is MNHNY, CDR2 SVGAGI (reference sequence). This CDR3 is 15 amino acids long. The receptor's source is a woman aged 25-40 years with acute or convalescent COVID-19. Sequencing used peripheral blood. The chain is built from TRBV6-6 and TRBJ2-1, with 14 positions matching TRBD2. CDR3 residues: CASSRLAGGLNEQFF. CDR3 in DNA: TGTGCCAGCAGTCGACTAGCGGGGGGGCTCAATGAGCAGTTCTTC.